One sample yielded the 25 T cell receptor beta chains listed below, sequenced in a study of technical replicates of blood from several donors. Measured with immunoSEQ multiplex PCR; TCRdb has only the in-frame clones, and not every one. Of approximately 45,000 clones in the sample, 90% to 97% are singletons; the top ten hold around 0.4%. The specimen was T cells isolated from PBMCs. The receptors derive from a human donor in good health.

The chain is built from TRBV30 and TRBJ1-2, with D tentatively TRBD1 (6 bases). V was pared by 6 bases and J by 4 bases, with 18 bases between. This CDR3 comprises 14 residues. Germline CDR1 GTSNPN, CDR2 SVGIG (reference sequence). The CDR3 loop reads CACTTGSFSYGYTF. The CDR3 DNA reads as TGTGCCTGCACCACAGGGTCCTTCTCCTATGGCTACACCTTC.

This chain links TRBV5-1 with TRBJ2-3; 11 bases fit TRBD2. The CDR3 sequence is 16 residues long. V trimming: 4 bases; J trimming: 6 bases; junction bases outside the gene matches: 10. From germline, CDR1 is SGHRS and CDR2 YFSETQ. The CDR3 nucleotides read TGCGCCAGCAGCCTGGGACTAGCGGCCGTCCAGGATACGCAGTATTTT. Translated: CASSLGLAAVQDTQYF.

This rearrangement joins TRBV9 to TRBJ2-2; TRBD1 agrees at 10 bases. CDR1 SGDLS and CDR2 YYNGEE come from the germline V gene. V shed 4 bases and J 14 bases; nucleotides not matched to a gene: 5. There are 12 residues in the CDR3. The CDR3 loop reads CASSSGQGGLFF. CDR3 sequence (DNA): TGTGCCAGCAGCTCTGGACAGGGGGGTCTGTTTTTT.

The rearrangement joins TRBV14 to TRBJ1-2, with no clear D. The CDR3 loop spans 15 amino acids. Germline lookup yields CDR1 SGHDN and CDR2 FVKESK. V lost 4 bases and J lost 4, with 16 bases in between. This CDR3 is CASSLHQTSFYGYTF. In DNA, the CDR3 is TGTGCCAGCAGCCTACACCAGACTTCCTTCTATGGCTACACCTTC.

The V gene is TRBV7-2, the J gene TRBJ2-2; D remains unclear. The CDR3 length is 17 residues. The germline V gene has CDR1 SGHTA and CDR2 FQGNSA. Deletions cut 4 bases from V and 4 bases from J, with 19 bases between. The CDR3 DNA is TGTGCCAGCAGCTCCCATTTTCCTCTTGTCGGCACCGGGGAGCTGTTTTTT. Amino acid sequence: CASSSHFPLVGTGELFF.

The V gene is TRBV7-2, the J gene TRBJ2-4, with 8 bases identical to TRBD2. V lost 6 bases, J lost 9 bases, and 10 bases stayed unmatched. The germline V gene has CDR1 SGHTA and CDR2 FQGNSA. CDR3 length equals 14 residues. In nucleotides, the CDR3 is TGTGCCAGCAGGCCCGGACTAGCTAGCCCCATTCAGTACTTC. This gives the protein CASRPGLASPIQYF. The variable domain in full, with the rest retrieved from reference TRBV7-2 and TRBJ2-4, is GAGVSQSPSNKVTEKGKDVELRCDPISGHTALYWYRQSLGQGLEFLIYFQGNSAPDKSGLPSDRFSAERTGGSVSTLTIQRTQQEDSAVYLCASRPGLASPIQYFGAGTRLSVL.

The chain employs TRBV11-3 and TRBJ2-7; D not resolved. From germline, CDR1 is SGHNT and CDR2 YENEEA. V gave up 0 bases and J gave up 2 bases, with 20 bases separating them. CDR3 size: 18 residues. DNA of the CDR3: TGTGCCAGCAGCTTAGAAATCCCTTTCATCAGAAGTACCTACGAGCAGTACTTC. Translation: CASSLEIPFIRSTYEQYF.

V gene TRBV7-9 combines with J gene TRBJ2-1; perhaps TRBD2 as D (7 bases). The CDR3 contains 18 residues. Germline lookup yields CDR1 SEHNR and CDR2 FQNEAQ (reference sequence). V gave up 5 bases and J gave up 5 bases, with 25 bases separating them. CDR3 DNA: TGTGCCAGCAGCGCCTACTCTTGGGGGCTAGCGGAGAACAATGAGCAGTTCTTC. Translation: CASSAYSWGLAENNEQFF.

This clone showed up just once. V is TRBV4-2 and J is TRBJ2-3; D gene ambiguous. Germline V lookup: CDR1 LGHNA, CDR2 YNFKEQ. This CDR3 is 16 amino acids long. Trimming took off 0 bases at V and 1 base at J, with 11 bases between the two ends. CDR3 loop: CASSQDLSAGTDTQYF. The CDR3 DNA sequence: TGTGCCAGCAGCCAAGACTTGTCTGCGGGCACAGATACGCAGTATTTT.

The chain links TRBV10-3 to TRBJ1-4, with D unclear. Deletions cut 2 bases from V and 6 bases from J, with 4 bases between. Germline V gene sequence: CDR1 ENHRY, CDR2 SYGVKD. The CDR3 has 12 residues. CDR3 in DNA: TGTGCCATCAGTGAGAGAGATGAAAAACTGTTTTTT. Translation gives CAISERDEKLFF.

CDR3 amino acids: CAIRGTGNTEPSYEQYF. The CDR3 DNA reads as TGTGCCATCAGGGGGACAGGGAACACCGAGCCCTCCTACGAGCAGTACTTC. The V and J genes are TRBV10-3 and TRBJ2-7; 9 nucleotides align to TRBD1. CDR3 length: 17 residues. Germline CDR1 reads ENHRY; CDR2 reads SYGVKD. The J segment lost 0 bases and the V segment lost 6 bases, leaving 12 bases of the junction unmatched.

The V gene is TRBV20-1, the J gene TRBJ2-7, with D unresolved. Between the trimmed V and J ends, which lost 3 bases and 2 bases, there was a span of 5 bases. The CDR3 extends over 11 amino acids. Germline CDR1 is DFQATT and CDR2 is SNEGSKA (reference sequence). The CDR3 DNA is TGCAGTGCTAGTTTTACCTACGAGCAGTACTTC. This translates into CSASFTYEQYF.

The chain couples TRBV18 to TRBJ2-3; D possibly corresponds to TRBD1 (5 bases). The CDR3 covers 15 residues. The V and J ends lost 3 bases and 6 bases respectively, with 16 bases between them. Germline CDR1 reads KGHSH; CDR2 reads LQKENI. The CDR3 spells CASSPSQTNRDTQYF. The CDR3 nucleotides are TGTGCCAGCTCACCTAGCCAGACCAACAGGGATACGCAGTATTTT.

The chain is built from TRBV5-1 and TRBJ1-5; no clear D gene. This CDR3 comprises 15 residues. The V end lost 0 bases, the J end lost 3 bases, and 10 bases lay between the germline ends. CDR1 is SGHRS and CDR2 is YFSETQ in the germline V gene. In DNA, the CDR3 is TGCGCCAGCAGCTTGGGACTGAACCCCAATCAGCCCCAGCATTTT. This gives the protein CASSLGLNPNQPQHF.

The CDR3 DNA reads as TGTGCCAGCAGTGACCACAGGAACCGCTACGAGCAGTACTTC. Translation gives CASSDHRNRYEQYF. The rearrangement links TRBV6-5 to TRBJ2-7; D might be TRBD1 (5 bases). The germline V gene has CDR1 MNHEY and CDR2 SVGAGI. The V end was cut by 5 bases, the J end by 3 bases, with 14 bases between. This CDR3 has 14 amino acids.

The chain links TRBV25-1 to TRBJ1-2; TRBD1 matches at 7 bases. Germline V gene lookup returns CDR1 MGHDK and CDR2 SYGVNS. V trimming: 6 bases; J trimming: 1 base; junction bases outside the gene matches: 2. The CDR3 is 13 residues long. CDR3 protein: CASSRDSNYGYTF. The CDR3 nucleotides read TGTGCCAGCAGCCGGGACAGTAACTATGGCTACACCTTC.

J is TRBJ2-7 and V is TRBV27, with 13 positions matching TRBD2. Germline trimming cut 5 bases from V and 0 bases from J; bases unmatched to any gene: 4. The CDR3 loop spans 16 amino acids. Germline V gene lookup returns CDR1 MNHEY and CDR2 SMNVEV (reference sequence). CDR3 region: CASSMGLAGTSYEQYF. In DNA form, the CDR3 reads TGTGCCAGCAGTATGGGACTAGCGGGGACCTCCTACGAGCAGTACTTC.

This chain links TRBV29-1 with TRBJ2-2, with D perhaps matching TRBD2 (5 bases). Germline V gives CDR1 SQVTM, CDR2 ANQGSEA. The CDR3 has 15 amino acids. V was trimmed by 7 bases and J by 3 bases, leaving 18 bases between them. CDR3 in amino acids: CSASPRDFDTGELFF. In nucleotides, the CDR3 is TGCAGCGCATCCCCCCGGGATTTCGACACCGGGGAGCTGTTTTTT.

CDR3 sequence reads: CASSETSGDTGELFF. As DNA, the CDR3 is TGTGCCAGCAGCGAGACTAGCGGAGACACCGGGGAGCTGTTTTTT. The chain couples TRBV6-4 to TRBJ2-2; 9 bases align to TRBD2. V gave up 6 bases and J gave up 3 bases; unmatched junction bases: 5. Germline CDR1 reads MRHNA; CDR2 reads SNTAGT. This CDR3 region has 15 residues.

The chain joins TRBV6-5 to TRBJ1-1; D unclear. Germline V gives CDR1 MNHEY, CDR2 SVGAGI. The V gene lost 3 bases and the J gene lost 0 bases, with 2 bases spanning the gap. CDR3 size: 12 residues. CDR3 residues: CASSYMNTEAFF. As DNA, the CDR3 is TGTGCCAGCAGTTATATGAACACTGAAGCTTTCTTT.

This clone has just one count. The chain has TRBV19 and TRBJ1-4; TRBD1 agrees at 9 bases. The germline CDR1 and CDR2 sequences are LNHDA and SQIVND (reference sequence). The ends lost 5 bases at V and 8 bases at J; junction bases unmatched: 6. CDR3 length: 14 residues. The CDR3 sequence is CASSRDRAGEKLFF. DNA for the CDR3: TGTGCCAGTAGTCGGGACAGGGCTGGGGAAAAACTGTTTTTT.

The chain carries TRBV5-1 and TRBJ2-7, with D possibly TRBD1 on 6 matching bases. From germline, CDR1 is SGHRS and CDR2 YFSETQ. The CDR3 has 14 residues. V shed 4 bases and J shed 5 bases, with 16 bases lying between them. Here the CDR3 DNA reads TGCGCCAGCAGCCTGACCGGGACACGCGACGAGCAGTACTTC. Translating it yields CASSLTGTRDEQYF.

This chain joins TRBV7-6 and TRBJ1-1; D gene uncertain. Germline values: CDR1 SGHVS, CDR2 FNYEAQ. The CDR3 covers 12 residues. Trimming left V 5 bases short and J 11 bases short, with 15 bases between. CDR3 nucleotide sequence: TGTGCCAGCAGCGGAGTACTTCCGGGGGCTTTCTTT. Translated: CASSGVLPGAFF.

The rearrangement links TRBV29-1 to TRBJ2-7; the match to TRBD2 covers 7 bases. Trimming removed 4 bases from V and 2 bases from J; junction bases left unmatched: 2. The CDR3 extends over 12 amino acids. Per the germline V gene, CDR1 is SQVTM and CDR2 is ANQGSEA. CDR3 nucleotide sequence: TGCAGCGTTGTCAGCGGGACCTACGAGCAGTACTTC. This gives the protein CSVVSGTYEQYF.

The V call is TRBV27, the J call TRBJ2-5; TRBD2 agrees at 9 bases. After removal of 3 bases from V and 5 bases from J, the junction contained 10 bases not matched to a gene. Germline CDR1 MNHEY, CDR2 SMNVEV (reference sequence). CDR3 length: 16 residues. Here the CDR3 DNA reads TGTGCCAGCAGTTTCACCGGAGCGGGAGGTTTGGAGACCCAGTACTTC. This translates into CASSFTGAGGLETQYF.